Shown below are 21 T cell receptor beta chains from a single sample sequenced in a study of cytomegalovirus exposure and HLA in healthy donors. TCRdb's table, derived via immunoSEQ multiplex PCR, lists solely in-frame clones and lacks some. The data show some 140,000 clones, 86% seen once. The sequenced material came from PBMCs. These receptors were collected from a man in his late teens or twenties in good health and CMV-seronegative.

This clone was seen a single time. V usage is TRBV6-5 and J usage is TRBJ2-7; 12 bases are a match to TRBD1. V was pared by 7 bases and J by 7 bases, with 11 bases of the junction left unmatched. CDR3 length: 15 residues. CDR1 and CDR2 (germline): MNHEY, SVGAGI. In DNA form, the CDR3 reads TGTGCCAGCACCCCCCGGGACAGGGGGCTGGGGGAGCAGTACTTC. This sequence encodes CASTPRDRGLGEQYF.

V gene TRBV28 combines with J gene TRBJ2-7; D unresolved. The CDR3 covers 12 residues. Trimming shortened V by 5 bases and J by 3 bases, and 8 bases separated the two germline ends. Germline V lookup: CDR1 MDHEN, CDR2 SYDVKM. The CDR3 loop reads CASSPLIYEQYF. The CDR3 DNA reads TGTGCCAGCAGTCCCCTAATCTACGAGCAGTACTTC.

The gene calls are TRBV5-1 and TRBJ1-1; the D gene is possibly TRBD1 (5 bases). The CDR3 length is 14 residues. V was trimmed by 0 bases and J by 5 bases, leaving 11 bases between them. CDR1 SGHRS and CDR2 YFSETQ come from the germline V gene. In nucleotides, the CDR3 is TGCGCCAGCAGCTTGGTGGTCAGGGATACTGAAGCTTTCTTT. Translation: CASSLVVRDTEAFF. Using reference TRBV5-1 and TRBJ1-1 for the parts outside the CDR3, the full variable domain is KAGVTQTPRYLIKTRGQQVTLSCSPISGHRSVSWYQQTPGQGLQFLFEYFSETQRNKGNFPGRFSGRQFSNSRSEMNVSTLELGDSALYLCASSLVVRDTEAFFGQGTRLTVV.

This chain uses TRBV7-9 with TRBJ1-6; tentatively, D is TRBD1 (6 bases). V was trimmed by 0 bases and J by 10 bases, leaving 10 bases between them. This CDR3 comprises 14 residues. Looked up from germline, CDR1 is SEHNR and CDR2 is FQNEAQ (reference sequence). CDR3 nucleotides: TGTGCCAGCAGCTTAGCGCCAGGGGACTCACCCCTCCACTTT. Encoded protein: CASSLAPGDSPLHF. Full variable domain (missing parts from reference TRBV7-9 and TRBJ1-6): DTGVSQNPRHKITKRGQNVTFRCDPISEHNRLYWYRQTLGQGPEFLTYFQNEAQLEKSRLLSDRFSAERPKGSFSTLEIQRTEQGDSAMYLCASSLAPGDSPLHFGNGTRLTVT.

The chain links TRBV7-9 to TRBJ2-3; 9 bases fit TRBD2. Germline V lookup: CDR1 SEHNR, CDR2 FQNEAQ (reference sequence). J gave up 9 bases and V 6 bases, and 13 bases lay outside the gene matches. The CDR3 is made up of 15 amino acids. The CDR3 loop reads CASRDLAGPPETQYF. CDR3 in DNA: TGTGCCAGCAGGGACCTAGCGGGGCCCCCGGAGACGCAGTATTTT. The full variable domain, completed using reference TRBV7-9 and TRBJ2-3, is DTGVSQNPRHKITKRGQNVTFRCDPISEHNRLYWYRQTLGQGPEFLTYFQNEAQLEKSRLLSDRFSAERPKGSFSTLEIQRTEQGDSAMYLCASRDLAGPPETQYFGPGTRLTVL.

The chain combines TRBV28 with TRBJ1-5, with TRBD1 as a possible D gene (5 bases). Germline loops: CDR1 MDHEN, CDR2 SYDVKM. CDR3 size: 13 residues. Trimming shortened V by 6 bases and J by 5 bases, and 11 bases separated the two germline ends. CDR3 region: CASSSRVDQPQHF. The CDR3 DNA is TGTGCCAGCAGCTCCAGGGTTGATCAGCCCCAGCATTTT.

DNA for the CDR3: TGTGCCAGTAGTTTCCGACTAGCGGTACCCACAGATACGCAGTATTTT. Protein: CASSFRLAVPTDTQYF. This chain joins TRBV19 and TRBJ2-3; 9 bases fit TRBD2. The CDR3 totals 16 residues. Germline CDR1 reads LNHDA; CDR2 reads SQIVND (reference sequence). V lost 5 bases, J lost 2 bases, and 8 bases stayed unmatched.

The CDR3 region is CASSERLWQFF. The DNA of the CDR3 is TGTGCCAGCAGTGAGAGACTGTGGCAGTTCTTC. The chain is built from TRBV2 and TRBJ2-1; no definite D call. V lost 3 bases, J lost 12 bases, and 9 bases lay in between. The germline gives CDR1 SNHLY, CDR2 FYNNEI. The CDR3 covers 11 residues.

CDR3 region: CASSEGQFNQPQHF. DNA for the CDR3: TGCGCCAGCAGTGAGGGACAGTTCAATCAGCCCCAGCATTTT. V and J are TRBV10-1 and TRBJ1-5; perhaps TRBD1 as D (6 bases). Per the germline V gene, CDR1 is WNHNN and CDR2 is SYGVQD (reference sequence). Trimming left V 2 bases short and J 3 bases short, with 8 bases between. This CDR3 region has 14 residues.

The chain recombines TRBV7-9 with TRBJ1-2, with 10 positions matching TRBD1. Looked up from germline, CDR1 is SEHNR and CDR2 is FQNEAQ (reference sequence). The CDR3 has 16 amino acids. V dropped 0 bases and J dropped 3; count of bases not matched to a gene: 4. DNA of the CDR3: TGTGCCAGCAGCTTAGCGTCCGGGACAGGGGACTATGGCTACACCTTC. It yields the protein CASSLASGTGDYGYTF.

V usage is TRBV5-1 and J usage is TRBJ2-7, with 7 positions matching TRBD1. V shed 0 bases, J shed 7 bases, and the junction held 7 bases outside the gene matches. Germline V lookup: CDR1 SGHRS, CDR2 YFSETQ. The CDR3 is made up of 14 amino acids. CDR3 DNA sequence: TGCGCCAGCAGCTTGGCCTGGACAGGCGGGGAGCAGTACTTC. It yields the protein CASSLAWTGGEQYF.

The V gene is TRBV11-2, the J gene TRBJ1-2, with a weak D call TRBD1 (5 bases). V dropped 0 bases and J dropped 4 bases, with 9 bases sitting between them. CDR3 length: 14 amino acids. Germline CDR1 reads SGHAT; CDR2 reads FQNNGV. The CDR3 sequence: CASSLDLGGYGYTF. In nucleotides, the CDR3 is TGTGCCAGCAGCTTAGATTTGGGGGGCTATGGCTACACCTTC.

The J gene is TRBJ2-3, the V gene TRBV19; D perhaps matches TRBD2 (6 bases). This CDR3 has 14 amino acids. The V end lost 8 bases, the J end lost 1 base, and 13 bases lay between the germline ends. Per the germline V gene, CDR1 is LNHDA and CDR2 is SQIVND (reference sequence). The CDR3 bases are TGTGCCAGTGCTGGGGGGACCCGCACAGATACGCAGTATTTT. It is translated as CASAGGTRTDTQYF.

The CDR3 sequence is CASSTPGGQETQYF. DNA of the CDR3: TGTGCCAGCAGTACCCCCGGGGGTCAAGAGACCCAGTACTTC. The rearrangement links TRBV27 to TRBJ2-5; D perhaps matches TRBD2 (6 bases). CDR1 MNHEY and CDR2 SMNVEV come from the germline V gene (reference sequence). Trimming pared 5 bases from V and 2 bases from J, leaving 12 bases between. The CDR3 is 14 amino acids.

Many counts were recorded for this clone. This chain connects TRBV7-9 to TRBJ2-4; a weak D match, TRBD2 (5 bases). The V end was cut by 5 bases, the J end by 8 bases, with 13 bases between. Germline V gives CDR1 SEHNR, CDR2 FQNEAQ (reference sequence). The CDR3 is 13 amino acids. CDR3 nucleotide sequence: TGTGCCAGCAGCACCCTCCGGGATTACATTCAGTACTTC. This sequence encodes CASSTLRDYIQYF.

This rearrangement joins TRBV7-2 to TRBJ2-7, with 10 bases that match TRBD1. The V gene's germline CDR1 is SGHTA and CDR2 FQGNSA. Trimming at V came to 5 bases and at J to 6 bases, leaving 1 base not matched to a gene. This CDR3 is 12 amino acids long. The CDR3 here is CASSRTGGEQYF. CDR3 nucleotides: TGTGCCAGCAGCCGGACAGGGGGCGAGCAGTACTTC.

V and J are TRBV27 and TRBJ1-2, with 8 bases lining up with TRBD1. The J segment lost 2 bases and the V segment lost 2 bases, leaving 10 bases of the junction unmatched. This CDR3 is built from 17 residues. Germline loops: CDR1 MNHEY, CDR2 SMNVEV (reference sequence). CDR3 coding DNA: TGTGCCAGCAGTTTAAAAGTTGCAGGGGGCGGAAACTATGGCTACACCTTC. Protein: CASSLKVAGGGNYGYTF.

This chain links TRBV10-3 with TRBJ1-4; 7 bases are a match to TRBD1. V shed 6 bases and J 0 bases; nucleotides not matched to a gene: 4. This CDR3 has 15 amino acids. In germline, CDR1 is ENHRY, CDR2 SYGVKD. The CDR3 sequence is CAIRSGTATNEKLFF. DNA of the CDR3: TGTGCCATCAGGTCCGGGACAGCAACTAATGAAAAACTGTTTTTT.

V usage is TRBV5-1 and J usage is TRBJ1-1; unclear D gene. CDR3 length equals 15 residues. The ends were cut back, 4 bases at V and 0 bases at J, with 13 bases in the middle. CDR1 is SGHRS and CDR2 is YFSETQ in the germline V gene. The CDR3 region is CASSLAGAVNTEAFF. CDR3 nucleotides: TGCGCCAGCAGCCTAGCTGGTGCGGTGAACACTGAAGCTTTCTTT.

The CDR3 is CASSLHFTGTGGDFVQYF. The CDR3 coding sequence is TGCGCCAGCAGCCTGCACTTTACAGGGACCGGTGGGGATTTCGTGCAGTACTTC. The chain joins TRBV4-1 to TRBJ2-7, with D possibly matching TRBD1 (6 bases). Looked up from germline, CDR1 is MGHRA and CDR2 is YSYEKL. This CDR3 comprises 18 residues. The V gene lost 4 bases and the J gene lost 9 bases, with 31 bases spanning the gap.

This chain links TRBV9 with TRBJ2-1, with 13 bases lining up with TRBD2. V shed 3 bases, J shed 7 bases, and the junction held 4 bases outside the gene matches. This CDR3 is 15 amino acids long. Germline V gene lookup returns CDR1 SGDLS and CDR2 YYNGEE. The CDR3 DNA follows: TGTGCCAGCAGCGCAGGGACTAGCGGGACAAATGAGCAGTTCTTC. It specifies CASSAGTSGTNEQFF.